The 4 T cell receptor beta chains presented below share a single source sample, sequenced in a study of blood T cell repertoires in COVID-19. Here immunoSEQ multiplex PCR was the method, and the copy in TCRdb shows in-frame clones only, minus some. Of about 74,000 clones listed, 85% to 95% were seen once; the top ten hold approximately 4.8%. The sequenced sample consisted of peripheral blood. The receptors stem from a woman aged 55-70 years with active COVID-19.

The genes are TRBV30 and TRBJ2-1; 8 bases fit TRBD2. The CDR3 runs 17 residues. Germline trimming cut 1 base from V and 1 base from J; bases unmatched to any gene: 9. Per germline, CDR1 GTSNPN and CDR2 SVGIG (reference sequence). The CDR3 reads CAWSGSGRLSSYNEQFF. CDR3 in DNA: TGTGCCTGGAGTGGAAGCGGGAGACTTTCATCCTACAATGAGCAGTTCTTC.

This sequence joins TRBV5-1 and TRBJ2-4, with D maybe TRBD1 (6 bases). CDR1 and CDR2 (germline): SGHRS, YFSETQ. V was pared by 0 bases and J by 5 bases, with 24 bases between. This CDR3 is built from 19 residues. DNA of the CDR3: TGCGCCAGCAGCTTGGACAGGGAGTCGCTCCGTCGCCACCAAAACATTCAGTACTTC. This sequence encodes CASSLDRESLRRHQNIQYF.

This chain uses TRBV2 with TRBJ1-2; no reliable D call. The V and J ends lost 2 bases and 6 bases respectively, with 16 bases between them. In germline, CDR1 is SNHLY, CDR2 FYNNEI. The CDR3 runs 15 residues. The CDR3 DNA is TGTGCCAGCAGTGAATCTTACAGCCCTTCTGATGGCTACACCTTC. Protein sequence: CASSESYSPSDGYTF.

Of note for this clone: Its ends do not fully match the called genes, so a read error is possible. CDR3 sequence reads: CASSLWTASVTLHF. In nucleotides, the CDR3 is TGTGCCAGCAGTCTATGGACAGCCTCTGTAACCCTCCACTTT. The V gene is TRBV28, the J gene TRBJ1-6, with D tentatively TRBD1 (6 bases). Germline V CDR1 and CDR2: MDHEN, SYDVKM. The CDR3 sequence is 14 residues long.